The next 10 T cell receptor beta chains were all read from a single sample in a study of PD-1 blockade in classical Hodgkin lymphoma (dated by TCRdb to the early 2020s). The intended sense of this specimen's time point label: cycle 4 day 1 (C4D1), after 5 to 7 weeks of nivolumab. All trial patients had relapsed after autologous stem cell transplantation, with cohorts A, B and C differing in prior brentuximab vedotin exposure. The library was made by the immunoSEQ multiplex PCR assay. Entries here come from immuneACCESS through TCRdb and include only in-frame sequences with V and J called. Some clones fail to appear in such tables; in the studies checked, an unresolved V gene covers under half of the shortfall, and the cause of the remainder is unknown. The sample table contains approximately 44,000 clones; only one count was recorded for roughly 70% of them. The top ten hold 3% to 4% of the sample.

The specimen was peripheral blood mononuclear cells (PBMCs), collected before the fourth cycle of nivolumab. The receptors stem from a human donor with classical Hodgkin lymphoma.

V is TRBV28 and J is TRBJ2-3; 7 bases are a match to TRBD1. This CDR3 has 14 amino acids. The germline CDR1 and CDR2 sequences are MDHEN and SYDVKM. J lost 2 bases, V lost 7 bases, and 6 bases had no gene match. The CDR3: CASTPDRLTDTQYF. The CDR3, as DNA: TGTGCCAGCACTCCGGACAGGCTCACAGATACGCAGTATTTT.

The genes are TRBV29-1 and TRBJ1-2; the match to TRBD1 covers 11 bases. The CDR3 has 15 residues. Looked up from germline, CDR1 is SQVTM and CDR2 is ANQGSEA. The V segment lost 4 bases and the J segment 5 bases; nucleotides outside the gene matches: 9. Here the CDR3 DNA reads TGCAGCGTTGTACGGGGACAGGGGGGAGGGTATGGCTACACCTTC. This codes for CSVVRGQGGGYGYTF. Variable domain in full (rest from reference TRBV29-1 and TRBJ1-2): SAVISQKPSRDICQRGTSLTIQCQVDSQVTMMFWYRQQPGQSLTLIATANQGSEATYESGFVIDKFPISRPNLTFSTLTVSNMSPEDSSIYLCSVVRGQGGGYGYTFGSGTRLTVV.

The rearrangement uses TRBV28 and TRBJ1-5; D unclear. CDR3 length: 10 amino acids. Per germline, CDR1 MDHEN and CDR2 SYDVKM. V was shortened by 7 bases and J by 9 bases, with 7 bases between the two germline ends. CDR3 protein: CASNLRPQHF. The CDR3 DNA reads TGTGCCAGCAACTTGAGGCCCCAGCATTTT.

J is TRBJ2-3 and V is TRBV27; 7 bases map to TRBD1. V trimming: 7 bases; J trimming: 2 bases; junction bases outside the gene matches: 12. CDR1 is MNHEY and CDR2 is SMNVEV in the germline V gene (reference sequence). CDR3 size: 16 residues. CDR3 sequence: CASTLRGGPPTDTQYF. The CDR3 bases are TGTGCCAGCACCCTGAGAGGGGGCCCCCCCACAGATACGCAGTATTTT.

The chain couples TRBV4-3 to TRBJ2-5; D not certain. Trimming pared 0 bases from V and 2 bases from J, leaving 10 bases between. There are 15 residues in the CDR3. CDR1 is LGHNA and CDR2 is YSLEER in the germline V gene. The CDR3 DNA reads TGCGCCAGCAGCCAAGATAGGGCAAGACAAGAGACCCAGTACTTC. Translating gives CASSQDRARQETQYF.

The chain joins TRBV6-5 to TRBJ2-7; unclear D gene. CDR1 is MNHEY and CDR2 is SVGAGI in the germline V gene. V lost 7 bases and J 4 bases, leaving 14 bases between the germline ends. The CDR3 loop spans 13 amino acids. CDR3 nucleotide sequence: TGTGCCAGCACCCACGAGATGGGGTACGAGCAGTACTTC. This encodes CASTHEMGYEQYF.

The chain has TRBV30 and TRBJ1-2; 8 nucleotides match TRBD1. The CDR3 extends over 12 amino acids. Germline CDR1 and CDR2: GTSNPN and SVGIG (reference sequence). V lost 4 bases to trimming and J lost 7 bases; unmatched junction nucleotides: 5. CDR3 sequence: CAWTRTGSGYTF. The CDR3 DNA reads TGTGCCTGGACCCGGACAGGGTCTGGCTACACCTTC.

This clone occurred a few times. CDR3 DNA: TGTGCCAGCACCCCTATTATGAACACTGAAGCTTTCTTT. Translating it yields CASTPIMNTEAFF. The chain uses TRBV6-1 and TRBJ1-1; no clear D. Looked up from germline, CDR1 is MNHNS and CDR2 is SASEGT. The CDR3 is 13 residues long. Trimming pared 7 bases from V and 0 bases from J, leaving 9 bases between.

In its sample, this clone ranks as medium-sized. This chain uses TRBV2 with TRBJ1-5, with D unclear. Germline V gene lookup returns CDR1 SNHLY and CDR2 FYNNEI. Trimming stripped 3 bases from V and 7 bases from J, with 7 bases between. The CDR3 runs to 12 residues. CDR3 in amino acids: CASSDEEQPQHF. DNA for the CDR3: TGTGCCAGCAGTGATGAGGAACAGCCCCAGCATTTT.

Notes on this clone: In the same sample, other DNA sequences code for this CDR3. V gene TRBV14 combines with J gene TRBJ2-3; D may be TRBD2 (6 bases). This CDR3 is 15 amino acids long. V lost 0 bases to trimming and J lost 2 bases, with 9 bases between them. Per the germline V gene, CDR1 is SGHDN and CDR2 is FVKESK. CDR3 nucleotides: TGTGCCAGCAGCCAAGACGGGAGTTACACAGATACGCAGTATTTT. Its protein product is CASSQDGSYTDTQYF. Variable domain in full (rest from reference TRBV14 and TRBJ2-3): EAGVTQFPSHSVIEKGQTVTLRCDPISGHDNLYWYRRVMGKEIKFLLHFVKESKQDESGMPNNRFLAERTGGTYSTLKVQPAELEDSGVYFCASSQDGSYTDTQYFGPGTRLTVL.